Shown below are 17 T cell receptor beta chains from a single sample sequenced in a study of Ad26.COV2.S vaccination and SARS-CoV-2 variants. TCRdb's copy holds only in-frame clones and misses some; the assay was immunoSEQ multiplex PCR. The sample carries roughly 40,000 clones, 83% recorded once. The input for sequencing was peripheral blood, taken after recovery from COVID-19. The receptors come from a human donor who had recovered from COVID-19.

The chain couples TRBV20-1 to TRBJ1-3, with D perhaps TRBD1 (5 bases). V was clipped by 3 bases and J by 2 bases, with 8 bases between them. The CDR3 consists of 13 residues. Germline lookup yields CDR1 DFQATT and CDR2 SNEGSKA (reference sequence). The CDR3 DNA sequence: TGCAGTGCTAGTCCCAGGGCTGGAAACACCATATATTTT. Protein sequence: CSASPRAGNTIYF.

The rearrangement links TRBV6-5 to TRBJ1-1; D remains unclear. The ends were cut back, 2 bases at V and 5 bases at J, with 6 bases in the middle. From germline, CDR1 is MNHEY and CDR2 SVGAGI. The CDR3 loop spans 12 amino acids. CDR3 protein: CASSYGPTEAFF. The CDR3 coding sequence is TGTGCCAGCAGTTACGGGCCTACTGAAGCTTTCTTT.

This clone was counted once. The CDR3 spells CASSLINRLGTDTQYF. In nucleotides, the CDR3 is TGTGCCAGCAGCTTAATCAACAGGTTAGGGACAGATACGCAGTATTTT. The chain couples TRBV7-8 to TRBJ2-3; TRBD1 might be the D (5 bases). This CDR3 has 16 residues. Trimming shortened V by 2 bases and J by 3 bases, and 15 bases separated the two germline ends. From germline, CDR1 is SGHVS and CDR2 FQNEAQ.

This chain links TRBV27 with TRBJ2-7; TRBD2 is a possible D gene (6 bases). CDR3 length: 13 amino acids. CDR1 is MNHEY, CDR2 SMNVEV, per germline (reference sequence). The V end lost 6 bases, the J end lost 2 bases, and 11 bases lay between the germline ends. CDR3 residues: CASRKDYTYEQYV. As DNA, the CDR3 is TGTGCCAGCAGAAAGGACTACACCTACGAGCAGTACGTC.

The CDR3 is CASNRNTGELFF. For the CDR3, the DNA is TGTGCCAGCAACCGAAACACCGGGGAGCTGTTTTTT. The rearrangement joins TRBV6-5 to TRBJ2-2, with D hard to call. Trimming left V 7 bases short and J 2 bases short, with 5 bases between. This CDR3 has 12 amino acids. Germline loops: CDR1 MNHEY, CDR2 SVGAGI.

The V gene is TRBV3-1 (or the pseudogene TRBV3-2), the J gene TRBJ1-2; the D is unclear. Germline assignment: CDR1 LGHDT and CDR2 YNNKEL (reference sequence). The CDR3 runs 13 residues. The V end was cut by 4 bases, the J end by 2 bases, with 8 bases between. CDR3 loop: CASSPDGNYGYTF. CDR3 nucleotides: TGTGCCAGCAGCCCAGACGGGAACTATGGCTACACCTTC.

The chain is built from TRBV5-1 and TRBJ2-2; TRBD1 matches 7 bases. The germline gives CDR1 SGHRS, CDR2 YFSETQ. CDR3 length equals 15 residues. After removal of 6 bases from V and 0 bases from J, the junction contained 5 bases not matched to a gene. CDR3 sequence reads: CASTLQGANTGELFF. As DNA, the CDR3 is TGCGCCAGCACCCTCCAGGGGGCGAACACCGGGGAGCTGTTTTTT.

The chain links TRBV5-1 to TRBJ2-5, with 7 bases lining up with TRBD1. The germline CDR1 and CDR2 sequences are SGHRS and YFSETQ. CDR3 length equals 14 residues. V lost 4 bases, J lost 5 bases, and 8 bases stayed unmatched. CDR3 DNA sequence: TGCGCCAGCAGCCCTCTACAGGGGACGGAGACCCAGTACTTC. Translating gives CASSPLQGTETQYF. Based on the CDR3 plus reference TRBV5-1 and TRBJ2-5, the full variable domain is KAGVTQTPRYLIKTRGQQVTLSCSPISGHRSVSWYQQTPGQGLQFLFEYFSETQRNKGNFPGRFSGRQFSNSRSEMNVSTLELGDSALYLCASSPLQGTETQYFGPGTRLLVL.

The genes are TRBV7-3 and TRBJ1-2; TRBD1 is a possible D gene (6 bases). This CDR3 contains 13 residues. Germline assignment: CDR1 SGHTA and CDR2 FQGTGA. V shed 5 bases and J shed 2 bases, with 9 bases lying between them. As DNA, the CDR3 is TGTGCCAGCAGCGTTGGACAGAACTATGGCTACACCTTC. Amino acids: CASSVGQNYGYTF. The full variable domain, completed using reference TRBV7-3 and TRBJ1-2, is GAGVSQTPSNKVTEKGKYVELRCDPISGHTALYWYRQSLGQGPEFLIYFQGTGAADDSGLPNDRFFAVRPEGSVSTLKIQRTERGDSAVYLCASSVGQNYGYTFGSGTRLTVV.

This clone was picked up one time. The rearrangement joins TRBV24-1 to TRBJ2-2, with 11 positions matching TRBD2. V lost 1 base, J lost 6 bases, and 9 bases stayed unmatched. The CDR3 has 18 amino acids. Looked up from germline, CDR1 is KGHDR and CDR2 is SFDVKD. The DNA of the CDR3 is TGTGCCACCAGTGATTTTAACCTAGCGGGAGGTATCGCCGGGGAGCTGTTTTTT. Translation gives CATSDFNLAGGIAGELFF.

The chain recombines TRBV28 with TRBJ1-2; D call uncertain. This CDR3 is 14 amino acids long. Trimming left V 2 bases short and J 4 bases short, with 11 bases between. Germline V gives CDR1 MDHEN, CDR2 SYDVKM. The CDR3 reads CASSLDPGAYGYTF. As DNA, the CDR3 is TGTGCCAGCAGTTTAGATCCGGGCGCCTATGGCTACACCTTC.

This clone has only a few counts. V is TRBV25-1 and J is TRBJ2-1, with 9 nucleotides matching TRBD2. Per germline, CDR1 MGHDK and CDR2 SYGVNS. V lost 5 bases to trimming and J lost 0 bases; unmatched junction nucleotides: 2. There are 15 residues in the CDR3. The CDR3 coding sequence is TGTGCCAGCAGTTTAGCGGGGGACTCCTACAATGAGCAGTTCTTC. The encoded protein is CASSLAGDSYNEQFF.

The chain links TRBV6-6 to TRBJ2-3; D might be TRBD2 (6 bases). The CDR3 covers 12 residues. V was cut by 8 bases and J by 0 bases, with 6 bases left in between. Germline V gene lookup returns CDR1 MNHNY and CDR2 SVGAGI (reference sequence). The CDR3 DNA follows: TGTGCCAGCCGGGGGAGCACAGATACGCAGTATTTT. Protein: CASRGSTDTQYF.

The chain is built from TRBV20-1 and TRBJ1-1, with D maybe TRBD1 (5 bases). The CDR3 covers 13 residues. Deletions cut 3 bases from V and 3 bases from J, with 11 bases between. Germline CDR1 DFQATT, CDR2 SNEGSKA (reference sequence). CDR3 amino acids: CSASGGWDTEAFF. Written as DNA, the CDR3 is TGCAGTGCTAGTGGGGGTTGGGACACTGAAGCTTTCTTT.

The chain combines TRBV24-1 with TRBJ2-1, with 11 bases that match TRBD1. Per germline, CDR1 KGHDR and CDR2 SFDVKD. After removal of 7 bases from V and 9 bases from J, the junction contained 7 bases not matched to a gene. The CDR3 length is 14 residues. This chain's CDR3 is CATRAGTGGSEQFF. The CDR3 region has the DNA TGTGCCACCAGGGCCGGGACAGGGGGTAGTGAGCAGTTCTTC.

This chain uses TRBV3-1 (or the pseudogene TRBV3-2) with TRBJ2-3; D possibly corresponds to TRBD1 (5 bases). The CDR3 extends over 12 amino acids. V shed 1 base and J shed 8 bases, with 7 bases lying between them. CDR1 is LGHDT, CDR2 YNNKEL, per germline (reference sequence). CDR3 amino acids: CASSQVQGTQYF. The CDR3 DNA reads TGTGCCAGCAGCCAAGTTCAGGGTACGCAGTATTTT.

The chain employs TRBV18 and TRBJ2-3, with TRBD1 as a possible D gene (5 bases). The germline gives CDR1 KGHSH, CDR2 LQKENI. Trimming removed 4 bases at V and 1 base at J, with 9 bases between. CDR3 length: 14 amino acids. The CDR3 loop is CASSQGIGTDTQYF. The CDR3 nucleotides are TGTGCCAGCTCACAGGGGATTGGCACAGATACGCAGTATTTT.